A selection of T cell receptor beta chains follows, all from one sample in a study of T cells in Graves' hyperthyroidism and ophthalmopathy. Each CDR3 protein is one row after TCRdb ran MiXCR on the multiplex PCR reads. The sample lists 540,000 or so distinct CDR3 sequences, 35% to 55% occurring once. The material sequenced was peripheral blood or thyroid tissue (not recorded which). The receptors were sampled from an adult woman with Graves' disease, either hyperthyroidism or ophthalmopathy (not recorded which). The CDR3 runs from the conserved cysteine through the conserved F or W. The order of the fields is V gene, D gene, clone size, J gene, CDR3 protein, CDR3 DNA. The D gene is left open where the match is weak. Clone sizes are given selectively: once, few, many, or a class where the clone is expanded.

>TRBV2|TRBD1|few|TRBJ1-2
CASGGQVGYGYTF
TGTGCCAGCGGGGGACAGGTCGGCTATGGCTACACCTTC
>TRBV20-1|TRBD1|NA|TRBJ1-1
CSARGTGEAFF
TGCAGTGCTAGAGGGACAGGAGAAGCTTTCTTT
>TRBV29-1|TRBD1|NA|TRBJ1-2
CSDSTGVLGYTF
TGCAGCGACTCCACAGGGGTACTCGGCTACACCTTC
>TRBV4-1|TRBD1|NA|TRBJ1-2
CASSPVGQGHYGYTF
TGCGCCAGCAGCCCCGTGGGACAGGGCCACTATGGCTACACCTTC
>TRBV7-3|NA|NA|TRBJ1-2
CASSSWGAKYGYTF
TGTGCCAGCAGTTCGTGGGGGGCGAAGTATGGCTACACCTTC
>TRBV29-1|NA|NA|TRBJ2-5
CSVAVSQETQYF
TGCAGCGTTGCCGTAAGTCAAGAGACCCAGTACTTC
>TRBV4-1|NA|NA|TRBJ1-2
CASSPIRQTNYGYTF
TGCGCCAGCAGCCCCATACGACAGACTAACTATGGCTACACCTTC
>TRBV5-5|TRBD1|many|TRBJ1-1
CASLRGRGKTEAFF
TGTGCCAGCTTGAGGGGGCGAGGAAAAACTGAAGCTTTCTTT
>TRBV2|NA|NA|TRBJ2-2
CASSVGGSTGELFF
TGTGCCAGCAGTGTTGGGGGGTCCACCGGGGAGCTGTTTTTT
>TRBV7-2|NA|NA|TRBJ1-4
CASSLGWQGNEKLFF
TGTGCCAGCAGCTTAGGGTGGCAGGGGAATGAAAAACTGTTTTTT
>TRBV15|TRBD1|NA|TRBJ2-7
CASSQVLDRVYYEQYF
TGCGCCAGCAGCCAAGTGCTGGACAGGGTCTACTACGAGCAGTACTTC
>TRBV4-1|TRBD1|NA|TRBJ1-4
CASSHGQGMTEKLFF
TGCGCCAGCAGCCATGGACAGGGGATGACGGAAAAACTGTTTTTT
>TRBV10-3|TRBD1|many|TRBJ1-3
CAIQGGYLAGGNTIYF
TGTGCCATCCAGGGGGGCTACCTCGCGGGCGGAAACACCATATATTTT
>TRBV6-5|NA|few|TRBJ1-2
CASSGTAEGYTF
TGTGCCAGCAGTGGAACAGCGGAGGGCTACACCTTC
>TRBV11-1|NA|NA|TRBJ1-3
CAPTAGNTIYF
TGTGCCCCCACTGCTGGAAACACCATATATTTT
>TRBV10-3|NA|many|TRBJ1-2
CAISSIQGSNYGYTF
TGTGCCATCAGTTCTATACAGGGATCTAACTATGGCTACACCTTC
>TRBV7-2|NA|NA|TRBJ1-2
CASSPGAGEAGYTF
TGTGCCAGCAGCCCAGGAGCAGGGGAGGCTGGCTACACCTTC
>TRBV28|TRBD2|few|TRBJ2-7
CASSFLRRESAYKQYF
TGTGCCAGCAGTTTCCTACGGCGGGAGTCCGCCTACAAGCAGTACTTC
>TRBV10-3|NA|many|TRBJ2-7
CAISVVGGVGGSYEQYF
TGTGCCATCAGTGTAGTCGGGGGAGTAGGTGGGTCCTACGAGCAGTACTTC
>TRBV6-5|NA|NA|TRBJ2-7
CASSPGLPSEQYF
TGTGCCAGCAGTCCCGGTTTGCCGTCCGAGCAGTACTTC
>TRBV5-1|NA|many|TRBJ2-7
CASSLKGQSHSYEQYF
TGCGCCAGCAGCTTGAAAGGACAGAGTCACTCCTACGAGCAGTACTTC
>TRBV4-3|TRBD1|NA|TRBJ2-5
CASSQAQGVGETQYF
TGCGCCAGCAGCCAAGCCCAGGGGGTAGGCGAGACCCAGTACTTC
>TRBV6-6|NA|NA|TRBJ1-6
CASLSGGGNSPLHF
TGTGCCAGCCTCAGTGGGGGAGGCAATTCACCCCTCCACTTT
>TRBV7-9|TRBD1|once|TRBJ2-7
CASRNTRDRDVTEQYF
TGTGCCAGCAGGAACACCCGGGACAGGGACGTAACCGAGCAGTACTTC
>TRBV7-2|NA|NA|TRBJ1-1
CASSYTGNGDEAFF
TGTGCCAGCAGCTACACAGGGAACGGTGATGAAGCTTTCTTT